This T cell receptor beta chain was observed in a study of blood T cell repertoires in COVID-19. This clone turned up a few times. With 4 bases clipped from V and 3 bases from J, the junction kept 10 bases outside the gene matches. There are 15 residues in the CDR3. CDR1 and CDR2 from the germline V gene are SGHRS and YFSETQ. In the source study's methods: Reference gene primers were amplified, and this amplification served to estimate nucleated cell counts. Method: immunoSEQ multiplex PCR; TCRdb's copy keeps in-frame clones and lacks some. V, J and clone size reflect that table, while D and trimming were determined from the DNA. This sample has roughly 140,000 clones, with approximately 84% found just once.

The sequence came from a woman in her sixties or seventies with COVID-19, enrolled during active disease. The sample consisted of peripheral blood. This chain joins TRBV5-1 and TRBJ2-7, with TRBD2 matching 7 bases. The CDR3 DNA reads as TGCGCCAGCAGCCGTGGGGCTAGCGGCAACTACGAGCAGTACTTC. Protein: CASSRGASGNYEQYF.